This is a list of T cell receptor beta chains from one sample in a study of T cells after yellow fever vaccination. TCRdb re-called the 5' RACE reads with MiXCR, one entry per CDR3 protein. The sample has just under 600,000 distinct CDR3 sequences; roughly 14% are singletons. Sequencing was performed on PBMCs, taken on the day of the yellow fever booster vaccination. The receptors originated from a man aged 25 to 40 who received the YFV17D yellow fever vaccine. Both conserved end residues are part of each CDR3.

V	J	CDR3
TRBV7-2	TRBJ2-5	CASSPTGQQETQYF
TRBV11-2	TRBJ2-3	CASSLGSRGRSTDTQYF
TRBV12-3/TRBV12-4	TRBJ2-7	CASSFGAQGFEQYF
TRBV5-5	TRBJ1-1	CASSLMANTEAFF
TRBV2	TRBJ2-7	CASNRDASGDYEQYF
TRBV4-2	TRBJ2-1	CASSQPLGKGQLF
TRBV5-4	TRBJ1-2	CASSLTGGVGYTF
TRBV9	TRBJ2-3	CASSDRPGLAGDTQYF
TRBV20-1	TRBJ2-1	CSARDSPYNEQFF
TRBV29-1	TRBJ1-2	CSVLTGYGYTF
TRBV4-3	TRBJ2-5	CASSHFTGGQETQYF
TRBV7-2	TRBJ2-7	CASSLTGVFSYEQYF
TRBV7-2	TRBJ2-3	CASREKATDTQYF
TRBV5-1	TRBJ2-3	CASSPGTSTRTDTQYF
TRBV3-1	TRBJ2-1	CASSQSSSANNEQFF
TRBV5-1	TRBJ2-2	CASSSPGLARNTGELFF
TRBV7-9	TRBJ1-2	CASSQYDRESGYTF
TRBV7-3	TRBJ2-1	CASGPLYNEQFF
TRBV6-2/TRBV6-3	TRBJ2-7	CASSYSSPRTGYEQYF
TRBV27	TRBJ2-2	CASSLLREWGTGELFF
TRBV7-6	TRBJ2-3	CASSFRPGLAGPSTDTQYF
TRBV12-3/TRBV12-4	TRBJ2-2	CASSPRQRLGTNTGELFF
TRBV20-1	TRBJ2-1	CSATAGLVNEQFF
TRBV29-1	TRBJ2-7	CSVKDAYSYEQYF
TRBV29-1	TRBJ2-7	CSAGYRGAYEQYF
TRBV5-4	TRBJ2-1	CASSFYIGQGGNEQFF
TRBV12-3/TRBV12-4	TRBJ2-7	CASSAQGSYEQYF
TRBV27	TRBJ2-5	CASSFDPRIETQYF
TRBV14	TRBJ2-1	CASSQDLYNEQFF
TRBV3-1	TRBJ2-1	CASSQDSLGTNEQFF
TRBV5-1	TRBJ2-3	CAINTQYF
TRBV12-3/TRBV12-4	TRBJ1-1	CASSLGSAAVLSTEAFF
TRBV12-3/TRBV12-4	TRBJ2-6	CASRTKLLSGANVLTF
TRBV29-1	TRBJ2-1	CSVTSAWRGGDNEQFF
TRBV20-1	TRBJ2-3	CSATGTSVFTDTQYF
TRBV4-1	TRBJ2-5	CASSRDPRAGGHRGTQYF
TRBV11-2	TRBJ2-1	CASSPGQGWNEQFF
TRBV7-9	TRBJ2-2	CASTPGLARTRELFF
TRBV11-2	TRBJ1-3	CASSKTGLPGNTIYF
TRBV7-3	TRBJ2-5	CASSSTIQETQYF
TRBV7-2	TRBJ2-3	CASSRGQEADTQYF
TRBV2	TRBJ2-5	CAGTPAETQYF
TRBV20-1	TRBJ2-3	CSARGRSGATDTQYF
TRBV2	TRBJ2-3	CASSRGGTGVTDTQYF
TRBV19	TRBJ2-7	CASSMSGTGTGEQYF
TRBV5-1	TRBJ2-4	CASSFDGPAKNIQYF
TRBV28	TRBJ2-5	CASGTSGPARETQYF
TRBV28	TRBJ2-5	CASRFPRGSETQYF
TRBV6-2/TRBV6-3	TRBJ2-1	CASSYIQGFAEQFF
TRBV9	TRBJ2-7	CASSVGTSGSWDEQYF
TRBV4-3	TRBJ2-3	CASSPRAGDTQYF
TRBV7-7	TRBJ2-3	CASSLAVGDADTQYF